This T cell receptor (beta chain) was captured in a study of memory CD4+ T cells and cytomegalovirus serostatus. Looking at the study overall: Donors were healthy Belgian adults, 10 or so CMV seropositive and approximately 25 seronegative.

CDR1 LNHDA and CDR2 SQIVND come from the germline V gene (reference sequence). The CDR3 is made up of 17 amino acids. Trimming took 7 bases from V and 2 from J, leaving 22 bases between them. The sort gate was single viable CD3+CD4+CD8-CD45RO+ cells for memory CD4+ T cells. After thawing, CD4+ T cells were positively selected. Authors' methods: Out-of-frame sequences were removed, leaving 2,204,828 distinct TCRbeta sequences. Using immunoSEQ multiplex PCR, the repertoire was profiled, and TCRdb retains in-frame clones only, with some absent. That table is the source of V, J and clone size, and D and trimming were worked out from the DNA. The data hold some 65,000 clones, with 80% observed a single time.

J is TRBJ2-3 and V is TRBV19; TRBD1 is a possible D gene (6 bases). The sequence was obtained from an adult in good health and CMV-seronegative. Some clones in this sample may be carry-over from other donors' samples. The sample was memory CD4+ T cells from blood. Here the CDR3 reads CASTHNWGLGATDTQYF. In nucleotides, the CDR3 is TGTGCCAGTACCCATAATTGGGGGCTAGGGGCCACAGATACGCAGTATTTT.